This T cell receptor beta chain was found in a study of shared clonotypes between healthy human individuals (dated by TCRdb to 2020 to 2021). Turning to the overall study: A few men and a couple of women, aged 18 to 49 years, made up the cohort. Per donor, leukapheresis produced somewhere between about 0.94 and 9.5 billion PBMCs. For each donor, CD4 naive and CD4 memory were each given three plates, CD8 naive was given two plates, and CD8 memory was given one plate. To estimate repertoire size and how much clonotypes are shared between individuals, the study performed deep sequencing of blood TCR repertoires from a few healthy adults. Libraries were prepared and TCR repertoires were sequenced by different laboratories using diverse techniques, in order to increase sequencing depth and limit assay-specific biases. Beyond this particular receptor, the publication reports: Rarefaction of sorted-subset datasets indicated incomplete sequencing despite the large sequencing depth. Because the study included only a small number of donors, the genetic and exposure-history diversity represented was limited. Compared with non-shared clonotypes, the clonotypes found in all four sorted-subset donors had higher generation probabilities. Sampling was restricted to blood, and TCR repertoires in tissue are likely to differ from TCR repertoires in blood. Based on pairwise subsampling, the degree of clonotype sharing among donors was expected to be affected by sequencing depth. Naive subsets generally had larger estimated clonotype richness than memory subsets did. Sharing across a few donors was observed for 4.5% to 6.5% of naive CD4, less than 4% of naive CD8, over 2% of memory CD4, and roughly 0.4% of memory CD8 clonotypes.

There are 12 amino acids in the CDR3, from cysteine to phenylalanine inclusive. Only the CDR3 portion is preserved as DNA: 36 bases, with reading frame beginning at the first base. CDR1 is given as MDHEN and CDR2 as SYDVKM, both from the germline V gene. Trimming costs V 5 bases and J 1 base, and their ends lie 5 bases apart. Healthy HIV-negative adults with no recently reported acute infections or vaccinations were included as donors. Only Caucasian adults living in Nashville, Tennessee, USA were represented among the donors. CD4+ T cells were enriched by magnetic negative selection; naive cells were then positively selected on CD45RA, and the negative fraction formed the memory subset. After blood collection by leukapheresis, PBMCs were isolated using Ficoll-Histopaque density gradient centrifugation and then cryopreserved in the vapor phase of liquid nitrogen. Purity and quantity of every magnetically sorted T cell population were checked by analytical flow cytometry. Genomic DNA was isolated from every sorted fraction and measured by UV absorbance on a Nanodrop 2000c.

Comments on this clone: Its antigen has not been determined. No per-base quality is available; no much larger clone lies one base away. The same CDR3 is also encoded by other DNA sequences in this sample.

Using the deep immunoSEQ assay, TCR CDR3 regions were amplified from genomic DNA by multiplex PCR. For each cell subset, the extracted genomic DNA was distributed evenly across all wells of several immunoSEQ 96-well plates, and each plate served as one replicate. For sorted subsets, each replicate PCR was loaded with 200 ng genomic DNA, equivalent to about 30,000 T cell genomes. The purified libraries were quantified using a Qubit 3.0 fluorometer, sized with a Bioanalyzer 2100, and then quantified again using the KAPA Library Quantification kit. Each immunoSEQ 96-well plate was sequenced on its own single-read 150-cycle Illumina NextSeq 550 flow cell. As for the original processing: Because only junctional sequences without quality scores were contained in the immunoSEQ output, filtering matching that applied to full-length reads could not be performed. To assign V/J genes and CDR3, sequences were annotated using PyIR, a Python wrapper for IgBLAST v1.9, with IMGT germline references. Reads were removed for weak V/J assignments (E-value above 1e-6), missing CDR3, stop codons, out-of-frame junctions, or ambiguous translated residues. V3J clonotypes were defined as sequences sharing the same inferred V gene, J gene, and CDR3 amino acid sequence. Percentage overlap between repertoires was computed as shared unique clonotypes divided by the size of the smaller repertoire. RTK rarefaction, the Chao1 estimator, and Recon v2.1 estimates of unobserved clonotypes were used to assess repertoire richness. For all TCRbeta clonotypes obtained by the gDNA method from a handful of donors, generation probabilities were computed with OLGA. TCRdb's version of the immuneACCESS table is confined to in-frame rearrangements and falls short of the full clone set. An unresolved V gene accounts for under half of the shortfall where checked; the remainder is of unknown origin. V, J and clone size reflect that table, while D and trimming were determined from the DNA. This sample lists a few million clones; approximately 95% were detected once. Together, the top ten hold 0.39% of the sample.

Recombination connected TRBV28 to TRBJ2-5; no D gene call is confident. Specimen: naive CD4+ T cells from PBMCs. The sample's cell subset or site label is to be understood as: CD45RA+ positively selected. This TCR derives from a man younger than 35 in good health. Some clones in this sample may be carry-over from other donors' samples. The CDR3 here reads CASSDSQETQYF. The DNA reads as follows: TGTGCCAGCAGTGACTCCCAAGAGACCCAGTACTTC.